The rows below give T cell receptor beta chains drawn from one sample of a study of T cell responses to AZD1222 COVID-19 vaccine. The data were produced by immunoSEQ multiplex PCR, yet TCRdb's version contains in-frame clones alone and is incomplete. The data contain about 180,000 clones, approximately 91% of them singletons. This specimen consisted of peripheral blood, obtained on day 0 of AZD1222 vaccination. These receptors all stem from an adult in good health. Both conserved end residues are part of each CDR3.

V gene	J gene	CDR3 protein
TRBV28	TRBJ2-5	CASSLDRTGGAEETQYF
TRBV28	TRBJ1-5	CAVSAEGNQPQHF
TRBV6-2/TRBV6-3	TRBJ2-7	CASSTLTSGYEQYF
TRBV6-2/TRBV6-3	TRBJ2-7	CASSLGVIHEQYF
TRBV6-5	TRBJ2-5	CASSPLAGGQETQYF
TRBV15	TRBJ2-1	CATSRSSTGANEQFF
TRBV2	TRBJ2-3	CASTGQRTDTQYF
TRBV7-9	TRBJ1-1	CASSLGGGFEAFF
TRBV24-1	TRBJ2-1	CATSDAGTDKYNEQFF
TRBV27	TRBJ1-1	CASNRGGNTEAFF
TRBV9	TRBJ1-1	CASSVVTGNTEAFF
TRBV19	TRBJ1-2	CASRANYGYTF
TRBV5-6	TRBJ2-1	CASSLKGQNSYNEQFF